This T cell receptor beta chain is drawn from a study of cytomegalovirus exposure and HLA in healthy donors. General study results and limits: Common viral pathogens seemed, in a later analysis, to connect with several of the most significant clusters. The classifier reportedly diagnosed cytomegalovirus status with high specificity and sensitivity. Across all donors, roughly uniform sequencing depth was an assumption of the presence/absence analyses.

Comments on this clone: What it binds is not known.

The primer mix had 60 Vbeta and 13 Jbeta primers. Sequencing was performed with immunoSEQ multiplex PCR; in TCRdb, only in-frame clones are kept and a portion is missing. The table includes approximately 140,000 clones, just under 75% detected once. Sequencing was carried out using PBMCs. This TCR derives from a woman aged 18-35 years in good health and CMV-seronegative.

CDR3 region: CASSRGRTGELFF. CDR3 DNA sequence: TGTGCCAGCTCCAGGGGTCGGACCGGGGAGCTGTTTTTT. V gene TRBV27 combines with J gene TRBJ2-2, with a possible D match to TRBD1 (6 bases). There are 13 residues in the CDR3. V was pared by 8 bases and J by 5 bases, with 12 bases between. Germline assignment: CDR1 MNHEY and CDR2 SMNVEV (reference sequence).